The 18 T cell receptor beta chains below all came from one sample that was sequenced in a study of blood T cell repertoires in COVID-19 (TCRdb year 2020). Library preparation was by the immunoSEQ multiplex PCR assay. Held by TCRdb, this immuneACCESS table contains in-frame sequences only and omits some clones. Under half of the omission traces to an unresolved V gene where checked; the cause of the rest is unknown. For this sample there are around 31,000 clones; approximately 85% appear just once. 7% to 9% of the sample is in the top ten clones. Source material: peripheral blood. The receptors stem from a man aged 55 to 70 with COVID-19, enrolled during active disease.

This rearrangement joins TRBV29-1 to TRBJ2-1, with D possibly TRBD1 on 6 matching bases. CDR1 and CDR2 (germline): SQVTM, ANQGSEA. The CDR3 loop spans 13 amino acids. V lost 7 bases and J 6 bases, leaving 16 bases between the germline ends. The CDR3 DNA reads TGCAGCGCCGACGGGACATTACCCAATGAGCAGTTCTTC. This encodes CSADGTLPNEQFF.

V and J are TRBV2 and TRBJ2-3; D is possibly TRBD1 (6 bases). Germline CDR1 reads SNHLY; CDR2 reads FYNNEI. V lost 7 bases and J lost 0, with 11 bases in between. The CDR3 has 14 residues. The CDR3 bases are TGTGCCAGCACCAGGACAGATAGCACAGATACGCAGTATTTT. Translated, it gives CASTRTDSTDTQYF.

The rearrangement uses TRBV29-1 and TRBJ2-7; perhaps TRBD1 as D (6 bases). This CDR3 has 13 residues. V lost 6 bases to trimming and J lost 0 bases, with 12 bases between them. Germline V gene data show CDR1 as SQVTM and CDR2 as ANQGSEA. The CDR3 DNA reads TGCAGCGTCCCAGGGGAACCCTCCTACGAGCAGTACTTC. It specifies CSVPGEPSYEQYF.

The V and J genes are TRBV9 and TRBJ2-1; 9 nucleotides agree with TRBD2. CDR1 is SGDLS and CDR2 is YYNGEE in the germline V gene. Trimming removed 0 bases from V and 9 bases from J; junction bases left unmatched: 16. CDR3 size: 18 residues. The CDR3 protein is CASSVGPVMSGRYTEQFF. The CDR3 coding sequence is TGTGCCAGCAGCGTAGGCCCAGTAATGAGCGGGAGGTATACTGAGCAGTTCTTC.

This clone was recorded once. The chain carries TRBV25-1 and TRBJ2-7; D may be TRBD1 (6 bases). Per germline, CDR1 MGHDK and CDR2 SYGVNS. CDR3 length: 13 residues. V lost 6 bases and J lost 1, with 10 bases in between. Here the CDR3 reads CASRGASSYEQYF. The CDR3 nucleotides read TGTGCCAGCAGGGGGGCCTCGTCCTACGAGCAGTACTTC.

The gene calls are TRBV6-6 and TRBJ1-2; 8 bases match TRBD1. Unmatched junction bases numbered 4, after V lost 5 bases and J lost 11 bases. Germline CDR1 and CDR2: MNHNY and SVGAGI (reference sequence). The CDR3 spans 11 residues. CDR3 in DNA: TGTGCCAGCAGTATGGGACAGGCGTACACCTTC. This sequence encodes CASSMGQAYTF.

This sequence joins TRBV7-9 and TRBJ2-2; 8 bases line up with TRBD1. This CDR3 spans 15 amino acids. In germline, CDR1 is SEHNR, CDR2 FQNEAQ (reference sequence). Germline trimming cut 8 bases from V and 1 base from J; bases unmatched to any gene: 6. CDR3 protein: CASFGQGRNTGELFF. CDR3 nucleotide sequence: TGTGCCAGCTTCGGACAGGGCAGGAACACCGGGGAGCTGTTTTTT.

Only one count was recorded for this clone. V gene TRBV7-9 combines with J gene TRBJ2-7, with TRBD1 as a possible D gene (6 bases). Germline V gives CDR1 SEHNR, CDR2 FQNEAQ (reference sequence). V was pared by 3 bases and J by 2 bases, with 11 bases between. The CDR3 consists of 14 residues. CDR3 DNA: TGTGCCAGCAGCTTTAGGGGACAAGCCTACGAGCAGTACTTC. Translating gives CASSFRGQAYEQYF.

This rearrangement joins TRBV28 to TRBJ2-7; 7 bases fit TRBD2. The trim removed 6 bases at V and 2 bases at J, leaving 4 bases unmatched. Per germline, CDR1 MDHEN and CDR2 SYDVKM. CDR3 size: 13 residues. CDR3 sequence: CASRYRGAYEQYF. The CDR3 bases are TGTGCCAGCAGATACCGGGGGGCCTACGAGCAGTACTTC.

This clone was picked up one time. V gene TRBV20-1 combines with J gene TRBJ1-1, with 7 bases that match TRBD1. This CDR3 is built from 14 residues. Germline V gene lookup returns CDR1 DFQATT and CDR2 SNEGSKA (reference sequence). Trimming cost V 3 bases and J 0 bases; bases outside gene matches: 4. The CDR3 sequence is CSASPGTVNTEAFF. CDR3 DNA: TGCAGTGCTAGTCCCGGGACAGTGAACACTGAAGCTTTCTTT.

This clone appeared a few times. The chain carries TRBV19 and TRBJ2-1; 14 bases fit TRBD2. Germline loops: CDR1 LNHDA, CDR2 SQIVND (reference sequence). CDR3 length equals 18 residues. Germline trimming cut 5 bases from V and 0 bases from J; bases unmatched to any gene: 6. The CDR3 is CASSFLGTSGSSYNEQFF. The DNA of the CDR3 is TGTGCCAGTAGTTTCTTAGGGACTAGCGGGAGCTCCTACAATGAGCAGTTCTTC.

This chain links TRBV5-1 with TRBJ2-1; TRBD1 matches 9 bases. V was pared by 0 bases and J by 6 bases, with 7 bases of the junction left unmatched. Looked up from germline, CDR1 is SGHRS and CDR2 is YFSETQ. The CDR3 has 16 amino acids. The CDR3: CASSLAGTGYGNEQFF. The CDR3 DNA follows: TGCGCCAGCAGCTTGGCCGGGACAGGGTATGGCAATGAGCAGTTCTTC.

This chain links TRBV18 with TRBJ2-7, with 12 positions matching TRBD2. The CDR3 contains 15 residues. The V and J ends lost 3 bases and 3 bases, in that order; junction bases with no gene match: 3. Germline V gene lookup returns CDR1 KGHSH and CDR2 LQKENI. CDR3 region: CASSPTTSGSYEQYF. In DNA, the CDR3 is TGTGCCAGCTCACCCACGACTAGCGGGAGCTACGAGCAGTACTTC.

The V and J genes are TRBV19 and TRBJ1-3, with a tentative D call TRBD1 (5 bases). The V gene's germline CDR1 is LNHDA and CDR2 SQIVND (reference sequence). This CDR3 comprises 17 residues. The germline V and J ends were trimmed by 7 bases and 0 bases, with 19 bases remaining between them. CDR3: CASTFGGGLSSGNTIYF. The CDR3 DNA is TGTGCCAGTACCTTCGGGGGGGGACTTTCCTCTGGAAACACCATATATTTT. Drawing the rest from reference TRBV19 and TRBJ1-3, the complete variable domain is DGGITQSPKYLFRKEGQNVTLSCEQNLNHDAMYWYRQDPGQGLRLIYYSQIVNDFQKGDIAEGYSVSREKKESFPLTVTSAQKNPTAFYLCASTFGGGLSSGNTIYFGEGSWLTVV.

DNA for the CDR3: TGTGCCAGCGGGGGGGGGACCTCTGGCGAAAAACTGTTTTTT. It is translated as CASGGGTSGEKLFF. The genes are TRBV28 and TRBJ1-4; tentative D call: TRBD1 (5 bases). This CDR3 has 14 amino acids. Germline V gene lookup returns CDR1 MDHEN and CDR2 SYDVKM. Between the trimmed V and J ends, which lost 8 bases and 8 bases, there was a span of 18 bases.

The J gene is TRBJ2-5, the V gene TRBV23-1, with D maybe TRBD1 (5 bases). TRBV23-1 is labeled an ORF, and its function is uncertain. The CDR3 covers 14 residues. V lost 2 bases and J lost 5, with 12 bases in between. DNA for the CDR3: TGCGCCAGCAGTCAAGGTAGGGGCGTTGAGACCCAGTACTTC. Translating gives CASSQGRGVETQYF.

The chain is built from TRBV30 and TRBJ1-5, with 8 bases lining up with TRBD1. Looked up from germline, CDR1 is GTSNPN and CDR2 is SVGIG (reference sequence). The V segment lost 1 base and the J segment 6 bases; nucleotides outside the gene matches: 11. The length of the CDR3 is 16 residues. For the CDR3, the DNA is TGTGCCTGGAGTGCGGCAGGGGGCGCCTTTGGTCAGCCCCAGCATTTT. Its protein is CAWSAAGGAFGQPQHF.

V is TRBV2 and J is TRBJ1-5, with a weak D call TRBD1 (5 bases). This CDR3 is 13 amino acids long. The V gene lost 4 bases and the J gene lost 6 bases, with 10 bases spanning the gap. Germline V lookup: CDR1 SNHLY, CDR2 FYNNEI. The CDR3 DNA reads as TGTGCCAGCAGTGGGGGGGAGGGTCAGCCCCAGCATTTT. This sequence encodes CASSGGEGQPQHF.